The rows below give T cell receptor beta chains drawn from one sample of a study of vaccination effects on CD4 cells after COVID-19. The repertoire was sequenced with immunoSEQ multiplex PCR; TCRdb's copy has only in-frame clones and lacks some. The table records about 59,000 clones, just under 80% of them present only once. These receptors' antigens are unknown. The sample was CD4+ T cells from PBMCs cultured with HCoV-OC43 spike peptides, taken after COVID-19 vaccination. All receptors come from a human donor who received a COVID-19 vaccine. Each CDR3 is given with its conserved first and last residue. D genes are given only for firm matches. Not all rows give a size; the values are once, few, many and, for expanded clones, a class.

CASSPVDNEQFF	TGTGCCAGCTCACCCGTAGACAATGAGCAGTTCTTC	TRBV18	NA	TRBJ2-1	NA
CASSSPETNSPLHF	TGCGCCAGCAGCTCGCCAGAAACGAACTCACCCCTCCACTTT	TRBV5-1	NA	TRBJ1-6	NA
CASSQSSGEAFF	TGCGCCAGCAGTCAATCCTCCGGAGAAGCTTTCTTT	TRBV23-1	NA	TRBJ1-1	NA
CASSSPRGGRENTEAFF	TGTGCCAGCAGTTCACCGAGAGGGGGCAGGGAGAACACTGAAGCTTTCTTT	TRBV7-2	TRBD1	TRBJ1-1	NA
CATSDGDTEAFF	TGTGCCACCAGTGATGGTGACACTGAAGCTTTCTTT	TRBV24-1	NA	TRBJ1-1	few
CASSLGGTQPTDTQYF	TGCGCCAGCAGCTTGGGGGGGACGCAGCCGACAGATACGCAGTATTTT	TRBV5-1	NA	TRBJ2-3	NA
CASSFFSGGQNTGELFF	TGTGCCAGCAGTTTCTTTAGCGGGGGCCAGAACACCGGGGAGCTGTTTTTT	TRBV6-2/TRBV6-3	TRBD2	TRBJ2-2	NA
CASNLAGGTDTQYF	TGCGCCAGTAACTTAGCGGGGGGAACAGATACGCAGTATTTT	TRBV4-1	TRBD2	TRBJ2-3	NA
CASSLTGNTEAFF	TGTGCCAGCAGCCTAACAGGGAACACTGAAGCTTTCTTT	TRBV3-1/TRBV3-2	NA	TRBJ1-1	NA
CASTTGSYEKLFF	TGTGCCAGCACGACAGGGTCATATGAAAAACTGTTTTTT	TRBV6-6	TRBD1	TRBJ1-4	NA
CASSRPRRDRDHQPQHF	TGTGCCAGTAGTAGGCCGAGGCGGGACAGGGATCATCAGCCCCAGCATTTT	TRBV19	TRBD1	TRBJ1-5	NA
CASSPRGDTGELFF	TGTGCCAGCAGCCCCAGGGGAGACACCGGGGAGCTGTTTTTT	TRBV7-9	NA	TRBJ2-2	NA
CASSDLLHIRRGYTF	TGTGCCAGCAGTGACCTACTGCATATTCGTCGTGGCTACACCTTC	TRBV6-4	NA	TRBJ1-2	NA
CASSVYIGGNTIYF	TGTGCCAGTAGTGTGTACATCGGGGGAAACACCATATATTTT	TRBV19	NA	TRBJ1-3	NA
CASSLRTDSNYGYTF	TGTGCCAGCAGCTTAAGGACCGACAGTAACTATGGCTACACCTTC	TRBV7-8	NA	TRBJ1-2	NA
CASSAGTSRETQYF	TGTGCCAGCAGTGCCGGGACTAGTCGGGAGACCCAGTACTTC	TRBV27	TRBD2	TRBJ2-5	NA
CATSDLYQTGKGDTQYF	TGTGCCACCAGTGATTTGTATCAGACAGGGAAAGGAGATACGCAGTATTTT	TRBV24-1	TRBD1	TRBJ2-3	NA
CASSRGGQGTDTQYF	TGTGCCAGCAGCCGCGGAGGACAGGGAACAGATACGCAGTATTTT	TRBV7-3	TRBD1	TRBJ2-3	few
CSVLTVNTEAFF	TGCAGCGTTCTTACAGTGAACACTGAAGCTTTCTTT	TRBV29-1	NA	TRBJ1-1	NA
CASDRATPNTGELFF	TGTGCCAGCGACCGGGCAACACCGAACACCGGGGAGCTGTTTTTT	TRBV6-5	NA	TRBJ2-2	NA
CSASRWTYNTEAFF	TGCAGTGCCAGTCGTTGGACCTACAACACTGAAGCTTTCTTT	TRBV20-1	NA	TRBJ1-1	NA
CASSYEGKTQYF	TGTGCCAGCAGTTACGAGGGGAAGACGCAGTATTTT	TRBV6-6	NA	TRBJ2-3	NA
CASSFRTAGSSNQPQHF	TGTGCCAGCAGCTTCAGAACGGCAGGGTCGAGCAATCAGCCCCAGCATTTT	TRBV5-5	NA	TRBJ1-5	NA
CASRLGTGSKNIQYF	TGTGCCAGCAGATTGGGGACAGGCTCCAAAAACATTCAGTACTTC	TRBV6-5	TRBD1	TRBJ2-4	NA
CSVEEGSSEKLFF	TGCAGCGTTGAAGAAGGGAGTTCCGAAAAACTGTTTTTT	TRBV29-1	NA	TRBJ1-4	NA
CAVGGRGTEAFF	TGTGCCGTCGGGGGGCGAGGGACTGAAGCTTTCTTT	TRBV6-5	NA	TRBJ1-1	few
CASTNLPGGSSPLHF	TGTGCCAGCACCAACCTACCGGGGGGATCTTCACCCCTCCACTTT	TRBV27	NA	TRBJ1-6	once
CASSAARDWGWEETQYF	TGTGCCAGCAGTGCCGCCCGGGATTGGGGCTGGGAAGAGACCCAGTACTTC	TRBV28	NA	TRBJ2-5	NA
CASRQRANYGYTF	TGTGCCAGCAGACAGAGAGCTAACTATGGCTACACCTTC	TRBV12-3/TRBV12-4	NA	TRBJ1-2	once
CASSLSSFGGGARFSSYNEQFF	TGTGCCAGCAGCCTATCTTCCTTCGGGGGGGGCGCGAGGTTTTCCTCCTACAATGAGCAGTTCTTC	TRBV4-2	TRBD2	TRBJ2-1	NA
CASSPLDLGETQYF	TGTGCCAGCTCACCACTGGACCTTGGGGAGACCCAGTACTTC	TRBV18	NA	TRBJ2-5	NA
CASSLPMLVTDRENTEAFF	TGTGCCAGCAGCTTACCCATGTTAGTGACGGACAGGGAAAACACTGAAGCTTTCTTT	TRBV7-3	TRBD1	TRBJ1-1	NA
CSASRGIRETQYF	TGCAGTGCTAGTCGGGGGATTCGGGAGACCCAGTACTTC	TRBV20-1	NA	TRBJ2-5	NA
CAWARQGNSPLHF	TGTGCCTGGGCCCGACAGGGAAATTCACCCCTCCACTTT	TRBV30	TRBD1	TRBJ1-6	few
CASSRTEGANYGYTF	TGTGCCAGCAGTCGAACCGAGGGGGCGAACTATGGCTACACCTTC	TRBV28	TRBD1	TRBJ1-2	NA
CAWSVMAFGNQPQHF	TGTGCCTGGAGTGTAATGGCCTTTGGCAATCAGCCCCAGCATTTT	TRBV30	NA	TRBJ1-5	NA
CASSSARGREAFF	TGTGCCAGCAGCTCGGCCAGGGGGCGTGAAGCTTTCTTT	TRBV7-2	TRBD1	TRBJ1-1	NA
CASSIEGGAEAFF	TGTGCCAGTAGTATTGAGGGTGGAGCTGAAGCTTTCTTT	TRBV19	NA	TRBJ1-1	NA